The T cell receptor (beta chain) described here comes from a study of blood T cell repertoires in COVID-19. Study summary: Specimens from acute and convalescent COVID-19 originated in the United States, Italy and Spain.

Sequenced by immunoSEQ multiplex PCR; TCRdb stores in-frame clones only, minus some. The sample yields more than 250,000 clones, around 88% seen once. In assigning cohorts, the study relied on participant-reported clinical history. Two negative PCRs, clearance, or symptom resolution had been documented for recovered Cohort 3 donors. From germline, CDR1 is LGHNA and CDR2 YNFKEQ. The CDR3 runs 18 residues. Trimming took 2 bases from V and 1 from J; bases not matched to a gene: 8. The chain couples TRBV4-2 to TRBJ2-7; 13 bases agree with TRBD2. Input material: PBMCs or T cells enriched from blood (not recorded which). The TCR sequence derives from a woman aged 40 to 50 who had recovered from COVID-19. The chain's CDR3 is CASSQNGLAGEGSYEQYF. Here the CDR3 DNA reads TGTGCCAGCAGCCAAAACGGACTAGCGGGAGAAGGTTCCTACGAGCAGTACTTC.